The present T cell receptor beta chain was sequenced within a study of cytomegalovirus exposure and HLA in healthy donors. Primers included in the PCR were 60 Vbeta and 13 Jbeta primers. The protocol was immunoSEQ multiplex PCR, while the TCRdb copy is restricted to in-frame clones and leaves out a portion. The sample's table shows 53,000 or so clones. Overall study findings and caveats: There were a few CMV-associated chains whose specificity for CMV antigens was confirmed in vitro. About 87% or about 30% of the time was how often most TCR beta V segments were productive, according to an earlier analysis.

As for the donors, each was a healthy bone marrow donor. Each donor was nominally healthy when sampled (though unrecorded immune exposures were likely). Turning to this clone: Antigen unknown.

From germline, CDR1 is MGHRA and CDR2 YSYEKL. With V trimmed by 0 bases and J by 8 bases, 6 bases remained unmatched. The CDR3 loop spans 15 amino acids. This rearrangement joins TRBV4-1 to TRBJ2-1; 8 nucleotides agree with TRBD2. Sequencing was performed on PBMCs. This sequence originates from a man between 18 and 29 years old in good health and CMV-seropositive. The DNA of the CDR3 is TGCGCCAGCAGCCAAGAAAGCGGGGGAATCGATGAGCAGTTCTTC. Translation gives CASSQESGGIDEQFF.